The clone carrying this T cell receptor (beta chain) occurred once. Its antigen is still unknown. The entry originates in a study of memory CD4+ T cells and cytomegalovirus serostatus. V was cut by 5 bases and J by 5 bases, with 21 bases left in between. The CDR3 totals 15 residues. Germline CDR1 is GTSNPN and CDR2 is SVGIG (reference sequence). Study-wide points: Of 150 to 200 reported CMV TCRbeta sequences, about 67 were found in memory CD4+ repertoires.

Single viable CD3+CD4+CD8-CD45RO+ cells were sorted as the memory CD4+ T cells. Using immunoSEQ multiplex PCR, the repertoire was profiled, and TCRdb retains in-frame clones only, with some absent. The sample carries 35,000 to 50,000 clones, around 80% recorded once. The rearrangement joins TRBV30 to TRBJ1-2; D not resolved. Sequenced sample: memory CD4+ T cells from blood. The TCR originated in an adult in good health and CMV-seronegative. As DNA, the CDR3 is TGTGCCTGGGATCGGGCATTCATCCCAGATTATGGCTACACCTTC. Translated, it gives CAWDRAFIPDYGYTF.